These 18 T cell receptor beta chains were all obtained from the same sample, sequenced in a study of cytomegalovirus exposure and HLA in healthy donors. Primers: 60 Vbeta forward and 13 Jbeta reverse. Sequencing was performed with immunoSEQ multiplex PCR; in TCRdb, only in-frame clones are kept and a portion is missing. Its listing shows approximately 46,000 clones. The specimen was PBMCs. These receptors were obtained from a male donor in good health and CMV-seronegative.

The chain is built from TRBV19 and TRBJ1-2, with TRBD1 matching over 7 bases. There are 13 residues in the CDR3. Trimming cost V 6 bases and J 1 base; bases outside gene matches: 2. Germline V gene sequence: CDR1 LNHDA, CDR2 SQIVND (reference sequence). The CDR3 loop reads CASSRDSNYGYTF. The CDR3, as DNA: TGTGCCAGTAGCCGGGACAGTAACTATGGCTACACCTTC.

By frequency, this clone is medium-sized (0.01 to 0.1%). The chain carries TRBV6-5 and TRBJ2-7; 7 nucleotides match TRBD1. The CDR3 is 14 amino acids. Losses at the gene ends were 6 bases for V and 9 bases for J; bases not matched to a gene: 14. Germline assignment: CDR1 MNHEY and CDR2 SVGAGI. CDR3 amino acids: CASSSGTAIPPQYF. CDR3 in DNA: TGTGCCAGCAGCTCCGGGACAGCTATACCCCCGCAGTACTTC.

The gene calls are TRBV6-6 and TRBJ1-3, with D possibly matching TRBD1 (5 bases). The CDR3 has 15 amino acids. The germline V and J ends were trimmed by 6 bases and 0 bases, with 12 bases remaining between them. Per the germline V gene, CDR1 is MNHNY and CDR2 is SVGAGI (reference sequence). CDR3 coding DNA: TGTGCCAGCAGCGGTCAGGGATTCTCTGGAAACACCATATATTTT. Protein product: CASSGQGFSGNTIYF.

The chain is built from TRBV19 and TRBJ2-7; D is perhaps TRBD1 (6 bases). The CDR3 is 14 residues long. Per the germline V gene, CDR1 is LNHDA and CDR2 is SQIVND (reference sequence). Trimming stripped 6 bases from V and 3 bases from J, with 15 bases between. CDR3 in amino acids: CASSKDSINYEQYF. The CDR3 DNA reads as TGTGCCAGTAGCAAGGACAGCATCAACTACGAGCAGTACTTC.

The chain has TRBV28 and TRBJ1-2; no clear D gene. The CDR3 loop spans 13 amino acids. Trimming stripped 6 bases from V and 3 bases from J, with 11 bases between. CDR1 MDHEN and CDR2 SYDVKM come from the germline V gene. The CDR3 nucleotides read TGTGCCAGCAGCCTCCAGGCCTACTATGGCTACACCTTC. It specifies CASSLQAYYGYTF.

The CDR3 DNA reads TGTGCCAGCAGCTTGAGAGAGGGGGCCTACGAGCAGTACTTC. Its translation: CASSLREGAYEQYF. This chain uses TRBV5-5 with TRBJ2-7; D perhaps matches TRBD1 (6 bases). The CDR3 loop spans 14 amino acids. Germline V lookup: CDR1 SGHKS, CDR2 YYEKEE (reference sequence). Trimming took 1 base from V and 2 from J, leaving 10 bases between them.

This chain joins TRBV30 and TRBJ2-7; D gene uncertain. Germline loops: CDR1 GTSNPN, CDR2 SVGIG (reference sequence). The CDR3 runs to 11 residues. V was cut by 1 base and J by 5 bases, with 6 bases left in between. The CDR3 DNA follows: TGTGCCTGGAGTGACCGGGACGAGCAGTACTTC. Its protein product is CAWSDRDEQYF.

The CDR3 loop is CASSRRQANTGELFF. The DNA for the CDR3 is TGTGCCAGTAGTCGGCGACAGGCCAACACCGGGGAGCTGTTTTTT. The chain combines TRBV19 with TRBJ2-2; TRBD1 is a possible D gene (6 bases). CDR3 length: 15 amino acids. Germline CDR1 reads LNHDA; CDR2 reads SQIVND (reference sequence). Trimming stripped 5 bases from V and 2 bases from J, with 12 bases between.

The chain links TRBV15 to TRBJ2-1; 7 bases map to TRBD1. Looked up from germline, CDR1 is LNHNV and CDR2 is YYDKDF (reference sequence). This CDR3 is built from 12 residues. Trimming cost V 9 bases and J 7 bases; bases outside gene matches: 6. The CDR3 here is CATQGQRNEQFF. The CDR3 DNA reads TGTGCCACGCAGGGACAGCGGAATGAGCAGTTCTTC.

The chain is built from TRBV27 and TRBJ2-2, with 9 bases aligning to TRBD1. J lost 6 bases, V lost 2 bases, and 7 bases had no gene match. The CDR3 covers 16 residues. From germline, CDR1 is MNHEY and CDR2 SMNVEV (reference sequence). The CDR3 DNA reads TGTGCCAGCAGTTTAGCCGGGACAGGGTCCGCCGGGGAGCTGTTTTTT. Amino acid sequence: CASSLAGTGSAGELFF.

This chain uses TRBV29-1 with TRBJ2-1, with 14 bases that match TRBD2. The CDR3 covers 16 residues. Germline loops: CDR1 SQVTM, CDR2 ANQGSEA. V shed 4 bases, J shed 6 bases, and the junction held 8 bases outside the gene matches. The CDR3 DNA sequence: TGCAGCGTTGGGGCCGGGGGACTAGCGGGAGCCAATGAGCAGTTCTTC. As protein: CSVGAGGLAGANEQFF.

The genes are TRBV25-1 and TRBJ2-7; TRBD2 matches at 10 bases. The CDR3 has 15 amino acids. J was trimmed by 4 bases and V by 3 bases; bases with no gene match: 6. Germline V gives CDR1 MGHDK, CDR2 SYGVNS. For the CDR3, the DNA is TGTGCCAGCAGTGACTCCGGAGCGGGAGGGTACGAGCAGTACTTC. It translates to CASSDSGAGGYEQYF.

Comments on this clone: The junction departs from the called germline gene at one end, perhaps through a read error. This chain's CDR3 is CSVLTTGDYTGELFF. CDR3 DNA: TGCAGCGTGCTTACCACCGGGGACTACACTGGGGAGCTGTTTTTT. V and J are TRBV29-1 and TRBJ2-2; 7 bases match TRBD2. The CDR3 extends over 15 amino acids. CDR1 and CDR2 from the germline V gene are SQVTM and ANQGSEA.

J is TRBJ2-2 and V is TRBV19; D might be TRBD1 (6 bases). This CDR3 spans 16 amino acids. Germline CDR1 reads LNHDA; CDR2 reads SQIVND (reference sequence). V was pared by 10 bases and J by 4 bases, with 22 bases between. CDR3 sequence: CATGAGAGAFTGELFF. CDR3 nucleotides: TGTGCCACCGGCGCCGGGGCAGGGGCCTTCACCGGGGAGCTGTTTTTT. Together with reference TRBV19 and TRBJ2-2, the CDR3 gives the full variable domain: DGGITQSPKYLFRKEGQNVTLSCEQNLNHDAMYWYRQDPGQGLRLIYYSQIVNDFQKGDIAEGYSVSREKKESFPLTVTSAQKNPTAFYLCATGAGAGAFTGELFFGEGSRLTVL.

The chain links TRBV7-2 to TRBJ2-7; D might be TRBD2 (5 bases). CDR3 length: 17 residues. The ends were cut back, 1 base at V and 5 bases at J, with 21 bases in the middle. Per germline, CDR1 SGHTA and CDR2 FQGNSA. The CDR3 is CASSLGGGGRRSNEQYF. The CDR3 nucleotides read TGTGCCAGCAGCTTAGGTGGAGGCGGAAGAAGAAGCAACGAGCAGTACTTC.

The rearrangement joins TRBV11-2 to TRBJ2-1, with 9 nucleotides matching TRBD2. CDR1 is SGHAT, CDR2 FQNNGV, per germline. The length of the CDR3 is 16 residues. The J segment lost 9 bases and the V segment lost 6 bases, leaving 15 bases of the junction unmatched. CDR3 nucleotides: TGTGCCAGCAGGCTTGGGACTAGCCTACAATTAGGTGAGCAGTTCTTC. It encodes CASRLGTSLQLGEQFF.

This sequence joins TRBV5-6 and TRBJ2-2; no firm D call. This CDR3 contains 16 residues. Trimming cost V 3 bases and J 1 base, with 13 bases left between them. Germline V gene data show CDR1 as SGHDT and CDR2 as YYEEEE. The CDR3 loop is CASSWAQILNTGELFF. For the CDR3, the DNA is TGTGCCAGCAGCTGGGCACAGATCCTGAACACCGGGGAGCTGTTTTTT.

The chain joins TRBV4-1 to TRBJ2-3, with 12 nucleotides matching TRBD2. Per the germline V gene, CDR1 is MGHRA and CDR2 is YSYEKL. The CDR3 is 16 residues long. With V trimmed by 4 bases and J by 4 bases, 6 bases remained unmatched. The CDR3 reads CASSPTSGGTSDTQYF. The CDR3 region has the DNA TGCGCCAGCAGCCCAACTAGCGGGGGGACTTCAGATACGCAGTATTTT.